Below, 13 T cell receptor beta chains from the same sample are listed, as sequenced in a study of blood T cell repertoires in COVID-19. Measured with immunoSEQ multiplex PCR; TCRdb has only the in-frame clones, and not every one. The sample holds 150,000 or so clones, around 87% seen once. The source material was peripheral blood. Source of these receptors: a man at least 80 years old with acute or convalescent COVID-19.

The chain is built from TRBV9 and TRBJ2-5; D might be TRBD1 (6 bases). Trimming took off 0 bases at V and 4 bases at J, with 10 bases between the two ends. Germline V gene data show CDR1 as SGDLS and CDR2 as YYNGEE. The CDR3 has 14 residues. The CDR3 is CASSVGGQLETQYF. DNA of the CDR3: TGTGCCAGCAGCGTAGGCGGACAGCTAGAGACCCAGTACTTC.

This clone is a singleton in its sample. The rearrangement links TRBV13 to TRBJ1-2; TRBD1 matches 9 bases. V shed 5 bases and J 4 bases; nucleotides not matched to a gene: 5. Germline CDR1 and CDR2: PRHDT and FYEKMQ (reference sequence). This CDR3 is 14 amino acids long. CDR3 region: CASSQRDRVYGYTF. CDR3 DNA: TGTGCCAGCAGCCAACGGGACAGGGTCTATGGCTACACCTTC.

The gene calls are TRBV24-1 and TRBJ2-1; 16 nucleotides line up with TRBD2. Germline V gene sequence: CDR1 KGHDR, CDR2 SFDVKD. The J segment lost 5 bases and the V segment lost 3 bases, leaving 9 bases of the junction unmatched. The length of the CDR3 is 19 residues. CDR3 amino acids: CATSDTGTSGRARDNEQFF. The CDR3 coding sequence is TGTGCCACCAGTGATACCGGGACTAGCGGGAGGGCCCGGGACAATGAGCAGTTCTTC.

The chain joins TRBV2 to TRBJ1-3, with D tentatively TRBD1 (5 bases). The germline V gene has CDR1 SNHLY and CDR2 FYNNEI. This CDR3 has 18 amino acids. V lost 6 bases and J 2 bases, leaving 23 bases between the germline ends. This CDR3 reads CASSPSPSSGIAGNTIYF. The CDR3 region has the DNA TGTGCCAGCAGCCCCAGCCCATCGTCAGGGATCGCTGGAAACACCATATATTTT.

The chain combines TRBV27 with TRBJ2-4; 14 nucleotides agree with TRBD2. CDR3 length: 20 residues. After removal of 5 bases from V and 1 base from J, the junction contained 13 bases not matched to a gene. Per the germline V gene, CDR1 is MNHEY and CDR2 is SMNVEV (reference sequence). CDR3 amino acids: CASSTGLAGGGGWAKNIQYF. The CDR3 nucleotides are TGTGCCAGCAGTACAGGACTAGCGGGAGGAGGGGGTTGGGCCAAAAACATTCAGTACTTC.

The gene calls are TRBV28 and TRBJ2-7; 10 positions agree with TRBD1. In germline, CDR1 is MDHEN, CDR2 SYDVKM. V was pared by 6 bases and J by 4 bases, with 12 bases of the junction left unmatched. The CDR3 has 16 amino acids. Here the CDR3 DNA reads TGTGCCAGCAGCACTCCGGGACAGGGGATCGGTTACGAGCAGTACTTC. Its protein is CASSTPGQGIGYEQYF. The full variable domain, its missing parts supplied by reference TRBV28 and TRBJ2-7, is DVKVTQSSRYLVKRTGEKVFLECVQDMDHENMFWYRQDPGLGLRLIYFSYDVKMKEKGDIPEGYSVSREKKERFSLILESASTNQTSMYLCASSTPGQGIGYEQYFGPGTRLTVT.

The gene calls are TRBV27 and TRBJ1-2; 8 nucleotides align to TRBD1. Losses at the gene ends were 4 bases for V and 7 bases for J; bases not matched to a gene: 23. Germline CDR1 and CDR2: MNHEY and SMNVEV (reference sequence). This CDR3 spans 19 amino acids. CDR3 region: CASSSPGAGGALLDGGYTF. The DNA for the CDR3 is TGTGCCAGCAGTTCCCCAGGGGCAGGGGGCGCTTTGTTGGATGGTGGCTACACCTTC.

The chain recombines TRBV7-9 with TRBJ1-3; D is undetermined. Germline-derived CDR1 and CDR2 are SEHNR and FQNEAQ (reference sequence). Trimming took 8 bases from V and 0 from J, leaving 11 bases between them. This CDR3 is built from 14 residues. CDR3 protein: CASDRGSSGNTIYF. CDR3 sequence (DNA): TGTGCCAGCGACCGAGGGAGCTCTGGAAACACCATATATTTT.

The rearrangement uses TRBV24-1 and TRBJ2-1; 7 bases fit TRBD1. Germline lookup yields CDR1 KGHDR and CDR2 SFDVKD. The CDR3 consists of 13 residues. J gave up 5 bases and V 9 bases, and 6 bases lay outside the gene matches. CDR3 protein: CATSDREDNEQFF. CDR3 bases: TGTGCCACCTCAGACAGGGAAGACAATGAGCAGTTCTTC.

The rearrangement links TRBV28 to TRBJ1-4; no clear D. The CDR3 consists of 15 residues. Trimming pared 3 bases from V and 3 bases from J, leaving 11 bases between. Germline assignment: CDR1 MDHEN and CDR2 SYDVKM. CDR3 protein: CASSFSTSANEKLFF. CDR3 nucleotide sequence: TGTGCCAGCAGTTTCTCCACAAGCGCTAATGAAAAACTGTTTTTT.

The genes are TRBV19 and TRBJ1-2; a weak D match, TRBD1 (6 bases). Trimming pared 7 bases from V and 8 bases from J, leaving 23 bases between. The length of the CDR3 is 15 residues. CDR1 is LNHDA, CDR2 SQIVND, per germline (reference sequence). Here the CDR3 DNA reads TGTGCCAGTACAAACGCGGACAGAACCGCCTACGGCTACACCTTC. Protein sequence: CASTNADRTAYGYTF.

This clone showed up just once. The chain joins TRBV10-3 to TRBJ2-1; TRBD1 matches at 8 bases. Germline lookup yields CDR1 ENHRY and CDR2 SYGVKD. The CDR3 runs to 14 residues. V lost 7 bases, J lost 3 bases, and 5 bases stayed unmatched. This CDR3 reads CAITGQENYNEQFF. The CDR3 DNA sequence: TGTGCCATCACGGGACAGGAAAACTACAATGAGCAGTTCTTC.

This chain connects TRBV6-2 or TRBV6-3 to TRBJ1-6; 7 bases are shared with TRBD1. The V gene end was trimmed by 2 bases and the J gene end by 8 bases; junction bases not matched to a gene: 6. Germline V gene sequence: CDR1 MNHEY, CDR2 SVGEGT. The CDR3 is 15 amino acids. CDR3 region: CASSYRQGVYSPLHF. CDR3 nucleotide sequence: TGTGCCAGCAGTTACCGACAGGGTGTGTATTCACCCCTCCACTTT.